One and the same sample provided the 8 T cell receptor beta chains below, sequenced in a study of identical twins. One entry per CDR3 protein, called by TCRdb with MiXCR from the 5' RACE reads. The repertoire holds 470,000 or so distinct CDR3 sequences, with 20% to 30% as singletons. This sample also belongs to another study, concerning T cells expressing NK-cell markers.

Input material: CD4+ T cells sorted from blood. The source is a woman younger than 35 in good health.

This clonotype has just a few counts. CDR3 sequence reads: CSAGQGWNEQYF. The DNA of the CDR3 is TGCAGTGCTGGACAGGGGTGGAACGAGCAGTACTTC. This rearrangement joins TRBV20-1 to TRBJ2-7; 9 positions agree with TRBD1. V trimming: 5 bases; J trimming: 5 bases; junction bases outside the gene matches: 4. The CDR3 has 12 amino acids. Germline loops: CDR1 DFQATT, CDR2 SNEGSKA (reference sequence).

The rearrangement uses TRBV2 and TRBJ1-2, with TRBD1 as a possible D gene (5 bases). Looked up from germline, CDR1 is SNHLY and CDR2 is FYNNEI. V lost 6 bases and J lost 10, with 15 bases in between. The CDR3 extends over 12 amino acids. CDR3 residues: CASRGEPINYTF. In DNA form, the CDR3 reads TGTGCCAGCAGAGGGGAACCGATTAACTACACCTTC.

This chain connects TRBV20-1 to TRBJ2-7; 10 bases match TRBD2. V lost 4 bases to trimming and J lost 4 bases; unmatched junction nucleotides: 7. The germline CDR1 and CDR2 sequences are DFQATT and SNEGSKA (reference sequence). This CDR3 region has 14 residues. The CDR3: CSAIVAGGPYEQYF. The CDR3 DNA follows: TGCAGTGCTATCGTAGCGGGGGGACCGTACGAGCAGTACTTC.

This clonotype came up once. V is TRBV6-1 and J is TRBJ2-3; D possibly corresponds to TRBD2 (5 bases). This CDR3 comprises 14 residues. CDR1 and CDR2 from the germline V gene are MNHNS and SASEGT. Trimming took 7 bases from V and 9 from J, leaving 20 bases between them. CDR3 protein: CASTPGWGERTQYF. CDR3 coding DNA: TGTGCCAGCACCCCGGGGTGGGGAGAGAGGACGCAGTATTTT.

V gene TRBV3-1 combines with J gene TRBJ2-1; TRBD2 matches at 8 bases. The CDR3 is made up of 15 amino acids. CDR1 is LGHDT and CDR2 is YNNKEL in the germline V gene (reference sequence). J lost 7 bases, V lost 1 base, and 6 bases had no gene match. The CDR3 nucleotides are TGTGCCAGCAGCCAAGCGGGACTAGTTAGAAATGAGCAGTTCTTC. This sequence encodes CASSQAGLVRNEQFF.

The genes are TRBV2 and TRBJ2-1, with 8 bases fitting TRBD2. CDR1 and CDR2 from the germline V gene are SNHLY and FYNNEI. Trimming at V came to 7 bases and at J to 5 bases, leaving 10 bases not matched to a gene. The CDR3 has 15 residues. This CDR3 reads CASILRGGINNEQFF. CDR3 in DNA: TGTGCCAGCATTCTACGGGGGGGCATCAACAATGAGCAGTTCTTC.

The gene calls are TRBV7-9 and TRBJ2-5; D uncertain. V lost 6 bases, J lost 3 bases, and 8 bases lay in between. The germline gives CDR1 SEHNR, CDR2 FQNEAQ (reference sequence). The CDR3 is made up of 12 amino acids. CDR3 sequence reads: CASRISEETQYF. CDR3 in DNA: TGTGCCAGCAGGATATCCGAAGAGACCCAGTACTTC.

This clonotype was seen ten or more times. The genes are TRBV5-1 and TRBJ2-3, with 9 bases aligning to TRBD2. Per the germline V gene, CDR1 is SGHRS and CDR2 is YFSETQ. There are 14 residues in the CDR3. V gave up 5 bases and J gave up 3 bases; unmatched junction bases: 4. CDR3 DNA: TGCGCCAGCAGGCTAGCGGGAAGGACAGATACGCAGTATTTT. It encodes CASRLAGRTDTQYF. Variable domain in full (rest from reference TRBV5-1 and TRBJ2-3): KAGVTQTPRYLIKTRGQQVTLSCSPISGHRSVSWYQQTPGQGLQFLFEYFSETQRNKGNFPGRFSGRQFSNSRSEMNVSTLELGDSALYLCASRLAGRTDTQYFGPGTRLTVL.